These 30 T cell receptor beta chains originate from one sample sequenced in a study of blood T cells in healthy people across ages (dated by TCRdb to the mid-2010s). Libraries came from 5' RACE. Data came from an Illumina HiSeq 2500. A second roughly 6 to 12 cycle PCR used a sample-barcoded 5' primer and a J-beta primer mix. The public reads were reprocessed in TCRdb via fastp at Q25 and MiXCR, keeping in-frame beta chains. Entries are consolidated by CDR3 protein sequence, retaining the most common genes and DNA. The table for this sample lists 700,000 to 850,000 distinct CDR3 sequences; around 36% of them were counted only once. The ten biggest clones cover approximately 12% of the sample. Material: blood. All receptors derive from a man between 18 and 29 years old in good health.

With regard to this clonotype: With a much larger clone just one base away, this may be a read error. This sequence joins TRBV12-3 or TRBV12-4 and TRBJ2-3; either TRBD1 or TRBD2 may fit D (6 bases each). The CDR3 contains 15 residues. The CDR3 sequence: CASTVGGGHTDTRYF. CDR3 nucleotide sequence: TGTGCCAGCACCGTCGGAGGGGGTCACACAGATACGCGGTATTTT.

The chain is built from TRBV27 and TRBJ2-5, with TRBD1 as a possible D gene (6 bases). The CDR3 is 16 residues long. Germline lookup yields CDR1 MNHEY and CDR2 SMNVEV (reference sequence). Deletions cut 2 bases from V and 7 bases from J, with 20 bases between. The CDR3 DNA is TGTGCCAGCAGTTTACTCCGGACAGAGGGCAGAGTGACCCAGTACTTC. Encoded protein: CASSLLRTEGRVTQYF.

This clonotype showed up just a few times. The genes are TRBV29-1 and TRBJ2-1; D may be TRBD1 or TRBD2 (5 bases each). The CDR3 is 13 residues long. The ends were cut back, 8 bases at V and 5 bases at J, with 16 bases in the middle. Looked up from germline, CDR1 is SQVTM and CDR2 is ANQGSEA. CDR3 bases: TGCAGCTCCGGGGACCTTGGAAACAATGAGCAGTTCTTC. Protein product: CSSGDLGNNEQFF.

This clonotype was found once. The chain combines TRBV7-9 with TRBJ1-2; a weak D match, TRBD1 (5 bases). CDR1 and CDR2 from the germline V gene are SEHNR and FQNEAQ (reference sequence). The CDR3 spans 16 residues. Trimming took 4 bases from V and 4 from J, leaving 19 bases between them. The CDR3 sequence is CASSYPGTQDIYGYTF. The CDR3 DNA is TGTGCCAGCAGCTACCCCGGGACGCAGGATATCTATGGCTACACCTTC.

This clonotype has just a few counts. CDR3 in DNA: TGCGCCAGCAGCCAAGGCTCGGCGCGCTCTAACTATGGCTACACCTTC. Protein: CASSQGSARSNYGYTF. The chain recombines TRBV4-1 with TRBJ1-2, with D unresolved. In germline, CDR1 is MGHRA, CDR2 YSYEKL. The CDR3 consists of 16 residues. V was pared by 1 base and J by 0 bases, with 12 bases between.

The V call is TRBV5-1, the J call TRBJ2-3; perhaps TRBD1 as D (6 bases). Germline assignment: CDR1 SGHRS and CDR2 YFSETQ. Trimming stripped 0 bases from V and 2 bases from J, with 10 bases between. There are 15 residues in the CDR3. The CDR3 region has the DNA TGCGCCAGCAGCTTGGAGGACAGATTCACAGATACGCAGTATTTT. Translation gives CASSLEDRFTDTQYF.

A few counts support this clonotype. This chain uses TRBV20-1 with TRBJ1-5, with 7 bases aligning to TRBD1. The V gene end was trimmed by 1 base and the J gene end by 0 bases; junction bases not matched to a gene: 9. This CDR3 has 17 residues. Germline values: CDR1 DFQATT, CDR2 SNEGSKA (reference sequence). CDR3 amino acids: CSARGFTGVYSNQPQHF. The CDR3 coding sequence is TGCAGTGCTAGAGGGTTTACAGGGGTCTATAGCAATCAGCCCCAGCATTTT.

The V call is TRBV10-3, the J call TRBJ2-7; no reliable D call. V gave up 6 bases and J gave up 2 bases, with 14 bases separating them. Germline V gene data show CDR1 as ENHRY and CDR2 as SYGVKD. The CDR3 loop spans 14 amino acids. CDR3 in amino acids: CAIRDRTGPYEQYF. CDR3 nucleotide sequence: TGTGCCATCAGAGATCGTACCGGGCCCTACGAGCAGTACTTC.

The chain recombines TRBV9 with TRBJ1-5, with unresolved D. V was shortened by 0 bases and J by 7 bases, with 8 bases between the two germline ends. This CDR3 comprises 13 residues. The germline V gene has CDR1 SGDLS and CDR2 YYNGEE. This CDR3 reads CASSVGAAQPQHF. CDR3 bases: TGTGCCAGCAGCGTAGGGGCGGCGCAGCCCCAGCATTTT.

CDR3 sequence reads: CASGVAGANVLTF. In DNA form, the CDR3 reads TGTGCCAGCGGGGTTGCTGGGGCCAACGTCCTGACTTTC. This chain links TRBV6-5 with TRBJ2-6; D is undetermined. The ends were cut back, 8 bases at V and 2 bases at J, with 7 bases in the middle. Germline V gene lookup returns CDR1 MNHEY and CDR2 SVGAGI. CDR3 length: 13 residues.

There are a few counts of this clonotype. The chain employs TRBV5-1 and TRBJ1-4; possibly TRBD1 for D (5 bases). This CDR3 spans 16 amino acids. V was pared by 1 base and J by 8 bases, with 18 bases between. The germline CDR1 and CDR2 sequences are SGHRS and YFSETQ. The CDR3 region has the DNA TGCGCCAGCAGCTTGAATCCCCAGGGTGAAGGCGAAAAACTGTTTTTT. It yields the protein CASSLNPQGEGEKLFF.

The V call is TRBV6-6, the J call TRBJ1-5, with 9 bases lining up with TRBD1. The CDR3 runs to 16 residues. In germline, CDR1 is MNHNY, CDR2 SVGAGI (reference sequence). The J segment lost 4 bases and the V segment lost 4 bases, leaving 8 bases of the junction unmatched. CDR3 coding DNA: TGTGCCAGCAGTTCGAGGACAGGGGTGGGGAATCAGCCCCAGCATTTT. Amino acid sequence: CASSSRTGVGNQPQHF.

V is TRBV4-2 and J is TRBJ1-1, with no clear D. This CDR3 is built from 15 residues. With 3 bases removed from V and 4 bases from J, the gap between germline ends came to 15 bases. Germline V gives CDR1 LGHNA, CDR2 YNFKEQ. The chain's CDR3 is CASSQETQGGTEAFF. The CDR3, as DNA: TGTGCCAGCAGCCAGGAGACCCAAGGCGGCACTGAAGCTTTCTTT.

The rearrangement joins TRBV5-5 to TRBJ1-1, with D unresolved. Germline-derived CDR1 and CDR2 are SGHKS and YYEKEE (reference sequence). The CDR3 is 15 residues long. The V end was cut by 0 bases, the J end by 1 base, with 10 bases between. This chain's CDR3 is CASSLAVGENTEAFF. CDR3 DNA: TGTGCCAGCAGCTTGGCCGTTGGAGAGAACACTGAAGCTTTCTTT. The complete variable domain, with remaining parts taken from reference TRBV5-5 and TRBJ1-1, reads DAGVTQSPTHLIKTRGQQVTLRCSPISGHKSVSWYQQVLGQGPQFIFQYYEKEERGRGNFPDRFSARQFPNYSSELNVNALLLGDSALYLCASSLAVGENTEAFFGQGTRLTVV.

There are many counts of this clonotype. DNA for the CDR3: TGTGCCAGCAGTTCGTCGGCGGGACAGGGGGCCTTTACTAACTATGGCTACACCTTC. Translated, it gives CASSSSAGQGAFTNYGYTF. This sequence joins TRBV12-3 or TRBV12-4 and TRBJ1-2; 12 nucleotides align to TRBD1. The length of the CDR3 is 19 residues. Trimming at V came to 4 bases and at J to 0 bases, leaving 12 bases not matched to a gene.

This clonotype was seen many times. The CDR3 DNA is TGCGCCAGCAGCCAAGATGGGACTGGAGGGGAGACCCAGTACTTC. As protein: CASSQDGTGGETQYF. This chain joins TRBV4-3 and TRBJ2-5; D perhaps matches TRBD2 (6 bases). With 0 bases removed from V and 5 bases from J, the gap between germline ends came to 13 bases. CDR3 size: 15 residues. In germline, CDR1 is LGHNA, CDR2 YSLEER.

This clonotype was counted a few times. The chain uses TRBV2 and TRBJ1-2, with D possibly TRBD1 on 6 matching bases. The V gene lost 2 bases and the J gene lost 0 bases, with 16 bases spanning the gap. The CDR3 is 17 residues long. Germline V gene lookup returns CDR1 SNHLY and CDR2 FYNNEI. CDR3 bases: TGTGCCAGCAGTGAATGGACCAGGGGATTAACTAACTATGGCTACACCTTC. Encoded protein: CASSEWTRGLTNYGYTF. Together with reference TRBV2 and TRBJ1-2, the CDR3 gives the full variable domain: EPEVTQTPSHQVTQMGQEVILRCVPISNHLYFYWYRQILGQKVEFLVSFYNNEISEKSEIFDDQFSVERPDGSNFTLKIRSTKLEDSAMYFCASSEWTRGLTNYGYTFGSGTRLTVV.

The V and J genes are TRBV13 and TRBJ2-7; D is perhaps TRBD2 (6 bases). From germline, CDR1 is PRHDT and CDR2 FYEKMQ (reference sequence). This CDR3 has 13 amino acids. Trimming shortened V by 5 bases and J by 9 bases, and 17 bases separated the two germline ends. CDR3 region: CASSPPTGVPQYF. The CDR3 DNA follows: TGTGCCAGCAGCCCTCCTACGGGGGTCCCGCAGTACTTC. Together with reference TRBV13 and TRBJ2-7, the CDR3 gives the full variable domain: AAGVIQSPRHLIKEKRETATLKCYPIPRHDTVYWYQQGPGQDPQFLISFYEKMQSDKGSIPDRFSAQQFSDYHSELNMSSLELGDSALYFCASSPPTGVPQYFGPGTRLTVT.

This clonotype was counted at least ten times. This chain links TRBV10-3 with TRBJ2-7; TRBD2 is a possible D gene (6 bases). The CDR3 is made up of 12 amino acids. Per the germline V gene, CDR1 is ENHRY and CDR2 is SYGVKD. Trimming cost V 6 bases and J 2 bases, with 8 bases left between them. The CDR3 region has the DNA TGTGCCATCAGGTGGGGGGCCTACGAGCAGTACTTC. Translated, it gives CAIRWGAYEQYF.

The chain is built from TRBV27 and TRBJ2-5, with 7 bases that match TRBD2. The CDR3 length is 14 residues. The germline V gene encodes CDR1 MNHEY and CDR2 SMNVEV (reference sequence). V gave up 2 bases and J gave up 13 bases; unmatched junction bases: 13. DNA for the CDR3: TGTGCCAGCAGTTTAGCGGGGGAACTCAATGAGCGGTACTTC. Its protein is CASSLAGELNERYF.

This clonotype was found many times. The chain recombines TRBV11-2 with TRBJ2-1; TRBD2 aligns across 14 bases. V was clipped by 5 bases and J by 2 bases; unmatched bases: 5. The germline CDR1 and CDR2 sequences are SGHAT and FQNNGV. The CDR3 runs to 17 residues. The CDR3 coding sequence is TGTGCCAGCAGCGCGAGACTAGCGGGGGGGACCTACAATGAGCAGTTCTTC. Amino acid sequence: CASSARLAGGTYNEQFF.

At least ten counts were recorded for this clonotype. The chain links TRBV6-5 to TRBJ1-1; 11 bases match TRBD1. The CDR3 has 15 residues. V dropped 4 bases and J dropped 5; count of bases not matched to a gene: 6. Germline V lookup: CDR1 MNHEY, CDR2 SVGAGI. For the CDR3, the DNA is TGTGCCAGCAGTTTCACCGGGACAGGGGGAACTGAAGCTTTCTTT. Its protein is CASSFTGTGGTEAFF.

This clonotype has ten or more counts. The chain carries TRBV6-6 and TRBJ1-3; D unclear. Germline V gene lookup returns CDR1 MNHNY and CDR2 SVGAGI (reference sequence). The CDR3 loop spans 15 amino acids. The V end lost 0 bases, the J end lost 0 bases, and 6 bases lay between the germline ends. DNA of the CDR3: TGTGCCAGCAGTTACTCGCCCGGCTCTGGAAACACCATATATTTT. This translates into CASSYSPGSGNTIYF.

This clonotype has ten or more counts. V gene TRBV12-3 or TRBV12-4 combines with J gene TRBJ1-2, with 9 bases identical to TRBD1. After removal of 5 bases from V and 4 bases from J, the junction contained 11 bases not matched to a gene. This CDR3 has 16 residues. The CDR3 is CASSAQTGGLIYGYTF. The CDR3 coding sequence is TGTGCCAGCAGTGCCCAAACAGGGGGCCTAATCTATGGCTACACCTTC.

The sample holds many counts of this clonotype. The rearrangement links TRBV7-2 to TRBJ1-2; no reliable D call. Looked up from germline, CDR1 is SGHTA and CDR2 is FQGNSA. This CDR3 contains 13 residues. The ends were cut back, 2 bases at V and 4 bases at J, with 8 bases in the middle. CDR3 bases: TGTGCCAGCAGCTTACACACTAGCTATGGCTACACCTTC. Translating it yields CASSLHTSYGYTF.

The V gene is TRBV5-1, the J gene TRBJ2-7; D unclear. The CDR3 consists of 13 residues. Germline V gives CDR1 SGHRS, CDR2 YFSETQ. The V gene lost 4 bases and the J gene lost 3 bases, with 11 bases spanning the gap. This CDR3 is CASSAGYLYEQYF. The CDR3 DNA reads as TGCGCCAGCAGCGCCGGATATCTCTACGAGCAGTACTTC.

This clonotype came up a few times. The chain joins TRBV7-2 to TRBJ2-4, with D possibly TRBD2 on 6 matching bases. The germline V gene has CDR1 SGHTA and CDR2 FQGNSA. Trimming cost V 1 base and J 8 bases, with 9 bases left between them. The length of the CDR3 is 13 residues. The CDR3 reads CASSLVEGYIQYF. The CDR3 DNA reads TGTGCCAGCAGCTTAGTGGAGGGGTACATTCAGTACTTC.

The chain links TRBV7-6 to TRBJ2-5; 12 nucleotides match TRBD2. The CDR3 covers 15 residues. Germline V gene lookup returns CDR1 SGHVS and CDR2 FNYEAQ. J lost 0 bases, V lost 6 bases, and 2 bases had no gene match. In DNA form, the CDR3 reads TGTGCCAGCAGGCTAGCGGGGGGGTACCAAGAGACCCAGTACTTC. Residues: CASRLAGGYQETQYF.

This clonotype was counted at least ten times. Germline and junction disagree at one end, which may indicate a read error. This sequence joins TRBV5-1 and TRBJ1-2, with TRBD1 as a possible D gene (6 bases). CDR1 is SGHRS and CDR2 is YFSETQ in the germline V gene. This CDR3 is built from 14 residues. The CDR3 sequence is CASSLGGRDYGYTF. As DNA, the CDR3 is TGTGCCAGCAGCTTAGGGGGGCGCGACTATGGCTACACCTTC. Full variable domain (remainder filled in from reference TRBV5-1 and TRBJ1-2): KAGVTQTPRYLIKTRGQQVTLSCSPISGHRSVSWYQQTPGQGLQFLFEYFSETQRNKGNFPGRFSGRQFSNSRSEMNVSTLELGDSALYLCASSLGGRDYGYTFGSGTRLTVV.

This clonotype was seen repeatedly, ten times or more. The chain links TRBV9 to TRBJ2-5; D is perhaps TRBD2 (6 bases). The CDR3 runs to 13 residues. Germline CDR1 is SGDLS and CDR2 is YYNGEE. V shed 4 bases and J shed 5 bases, with 12 bases lying between them. The CDR3 nucleotides read TGTGCCAGCAGCCTAGGGAGGTCGGAGACCCAGTACTTC. The encoded protein is CASSLGRSETQYF.